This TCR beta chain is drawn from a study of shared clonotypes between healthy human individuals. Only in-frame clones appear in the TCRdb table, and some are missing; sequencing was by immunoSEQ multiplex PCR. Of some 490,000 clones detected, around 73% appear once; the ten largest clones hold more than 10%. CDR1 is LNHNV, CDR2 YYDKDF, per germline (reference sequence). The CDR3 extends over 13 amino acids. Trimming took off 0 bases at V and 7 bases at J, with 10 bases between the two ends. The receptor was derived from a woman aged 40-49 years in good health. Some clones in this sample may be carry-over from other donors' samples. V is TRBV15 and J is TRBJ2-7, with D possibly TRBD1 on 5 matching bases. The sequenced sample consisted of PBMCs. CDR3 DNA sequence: TGTGCCACCAGCAGAGATGTGCAGGGAGAGCAGTACTTC. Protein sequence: CATSRDVQGEQYF.